The source of this T cell receptor (beta chain) is a study of shared clonotypes between healthy human individuals. General study results and limits: Larger estimated richness was generally recorded for naive subsets relative to memory subsets. Large sequencing depth failed to make sorted-subset sequencing complete, rarefaction showed. Around 4.7% of naive CD4 clonotypes were shared across several donors.

In the case of this clone: Its cognate antigen is unknown.

Produced via immunoSEQ multiplex PCR; TCRdb's table is partial and in-frame only. This table has just over 2,000,000 clones, 90% to 95% appearing once. The study drew all its donors from Caucasian adults living in Nashville, Tennessee. The length of the CDR3 is 13 residues. Trimming pared 1 base from V and 6 bases from J, leaving 9 bases between. Per the germline V gene, CDR1 is SGHTA and CDR2 is FQGNSA. Material: naive CD4+ T cells sorted from blood. Subset denoted: CD45RA+ positively selected. The rearrangement joins TRBV7-2 to TRBJ2-5; a possible D gene is TRBD1 (5 bases). This sequence was found in a man aged 18 to 29 in good health. Here the CDR3 reads CASSLGGGKTQYF. The CDR3 DNA follows: TGTGCCAGCAGCTTAGGGGGCGGTAAGACCCAGTACTTC.